These 5 T cell receptor beta chains were sequenced from one sample in a study of response to subunit inactivated influenza vaccine. Via MiXCR, TCRdb re-called the RT-PCR reads, giving one row per CDR3 protein. This table holds approximately 250,000 distinct CDR3 sequences, less than 15% found once. Source: non-naive T cells sorted from PBMCs, taken less than 15 days before vaccination. Receptors were obtained from a man aged 50 or older who received an inactivated influenza vaccine.

This clonotype was picked up a small number of times. This chain uses TRBV6-1 with TRBJ2-7, with 7 bases matching TRBD1. Germline loops: CDR1 MNHNS, CDR2 SASEGT. V trimming: 0 bases; J trimming: 3 bases; junction bases outside the gene matches: 5. This CDR3 region has 15 residues. The CDR3 nucleotides are TGTGCCAGCAGTGAAGCCTGGGACAGCTACTACGAGCAGTACTTC. Protein sequence: CASSEAWDSYYEQYF.

In this sample, this clonotype turned up a few times. The V and J genes are TRBV5-1 and TRBJ1-1, with 8 bases fitting TRBD1. Germline CDR1 reads SGHRS; CDR2 reads YFSETQ. V trimming: 4 bases; J trimming: 4 bases; junction bases outside the gene matches: 6. The CDR3 contains 14 residues. The CDR3 coding sequence is TGCGCCAGCAGCCGAGGACAGGGCGGCACTGAAGCTTTCTTT. Its protein product is CASSRGQGGTEAFF.

This clonotype was seen repeatedly, ten times or more. V gene TRBV5-1 combines with J gene TRBJ1-5; 7 nucleotides match TRBD1. Germline V gives CDR1 SGHRS, CDR2 YFSETQ. V shed 5 bases and J 6 bases; nucleotides not matched to a gene: 5. CDR3 length: 13 amino acids. CDR3 region: CASRTGDSQPQHF. The CDR3, as DNA: TGCGCCAGCAGAACAGGGGATAGTCAGCCCCAGCATTTT.

As for this clonotype: Sequence at one end of the junction differs from germline and may be a read error. The chain is built from TRBV28 and TRBJ1-3, with a tentative D call TRBD1 (6 bases). The CDR3 runs 18 residues. Germline loops: CDR1 MDHEN, CDR2 SYDVKM. CDR3 nucleotides: TGTGCCAGCAGATTATGGGGGCAGGGGCCCGGAAGTGGAAACACCATATATTTT. This encodes CASRLWGQGPGSGNTIYF. Filled out from reference TRBV28 and TRBJ1-3, the complete variable domain reads DVKVTQSSRYLVKRTGEKVFLECVQDMDHENMFWYRQDPGLGLRLIYFSYDVKMKEKGDIPEGYSVSREKKERFSLILESASTNQTSMYLCASRLWGQGPGSGNTIYFGEGSWLTVV.

In its sample, this clonotype was seen a few times. This chain links TRBV29-1 with TRBJ1-1; a weak D match, TRBD1 (5 bases). The CDR3 extends over 17 amino acids. The germline CDR1 and CDR2 sequences are SQVTM and ANQGSEA. V was clipped by 0 bases and J by 3 bases, with 20 bases between them. The CDR3 sequence: CSVEESRAPAFYTEAFF. The CDR3 DNA sequence: TGCAGCGTTGAAGAGTCCAGGGCCCCGGCATTTTACACTGAAGCTTTCTTT.